A single sample gave rise to the 11 T cell receptor beta chains below, sequenced in a study of T-cell memory formation after mild COVID-19. TCRdb independently ran MiXCR on the 5' RACE reads; one entry per CDR3 protein. The data show around 300,000 distinct CDR3 sequences, 10% to 15% seen once. The sequencing sample was made of PBMCs or a T cell subset sorted from them (not recorded which). The receptors here all came from a man between 18 and 35 years old who had mild COVID-19 (a few samples of this study predate the infection). Cell type and time point are not known.

There are a few counts of this clonotype. The rearrangement joins TRBV19 to TRBJ1-2; D is uncertain. The length of the CDR3 is 14 residues. V was clipped by 3 bases and J by 4 bases, with 12 bases between them. Germline V CDR1 and CDR2: LNHDA, SQIVND (reference sequence). The CDR3 loop is CASSIRDILYGYTF. In DNA form, the CDR3 reads TGTGCCAGTAGTATTCGTGACATCCTCTATGGCTACACCTTC.

This clonotype was seen only a few times. V is TRBV29-1 and J is TRBJ2-3; TRBD1 or TRBD2 may be the D gene (5 bases each). CDR3 length: 14 residues. V was cut by 6 bases and J by 2 bases, with 15 bases left in between. The V gene's germline CDR1 is SQVTM and CDR2 ANQGSEA. CDR3 sequence: CSVDGDRYTDTQYF. CDR3 DNA: TGCAGCGTGGACGGGGACCGGTACACAGATACGCAGTATTTT.

The rearrangement joins TRBV5-6 to TRBJ2-3; the D is unclear. With 3 bases removed from V and 4 bases from J, the gap between germline ends came to 3 bases. CDR1 and CDR2 from the germline V gene are SGHDT and YYEEEE. The CDR3 length is 11 residues. In DNA form, the CDR3 reads TGTGCCAGCAGCTATGCAGATACGCAGTATTTT. Amino acid sequence: CASSYADTQYF.

J is TRBJ2-3 and V is TRBV7-3, with D maybe TRBD2 (6 bases). CDR3 length equals 17 residues. Deletions cut 3 bases from V and 0 bases from J, with 16 bases between. Germline CDR1 is SGHTA and CDR2 is FQGTGA. CDR3 coding DNA: TGTGCCAGCAGCTTCCCAAGTAGCGGACGCAGCACAGATACGCAGTATTTT. Translation gives CASSFPSSGRSTDTQYF.

The chain carries TRBV2 and TRBJ2-1; D uncertain. There are 13 residues in the CDR3. The V gene's germline CDR1 is SNHLY and CDR2 FYNNEI. V was cut by 7 bases and J by 5 bases, with 12 bases left in between. CDR3 nucleotides: TGTGCCAGCATAATTGACCGTAACAATGAGCAGTTCTTC. Its translation is CASIIDRNNEQFF.

This clonotype showed up just a few times. CDR3 DNA: TGCAGTGCTAGCCGGGGACCTTACAATGAGCAGTTCTTC. Residues: CSASRGPYNEQFF. The chain carries TRBV20-1 and TRBJ2-1; perhaps D is TRBD1 or TRBD2 (5 bases each). V gave up 3 bases and J gave up 4 bases, with 10 bases separating them. Germline V lookup: CDR1 DFQATT, CDR2 SNEGSKA (reference sequence). The CDR3 contains 13 residues.

This clonotype showed up just a few times. The J gene is TRBJ2-7, the V gene TRBV7-3, with D possibly called TRBD1 or TRBD2 (6 bases each). Germline-derived CDR1 and CDR2 are SGHTA and FQGTGA. The CDR3 totals 12 residues. Deletions cut 4 bases from V and 6 bases from J, with 10 bases between. CDR3 region: CASSSEGGEQYF. CDR3 in DNA: TGTGCCAGCAGCTCGGAGGGGGGCGAGCAGTACTTC.

The chain joins TRBV5-5 to TRBJ2-2, with 8 bases that match TRBD2. Germline CDR1 is SGHKS and CDR2 is YYEKEE (reference sequence). The CDR3 is 15 residues long. Trimming at V came to 4 bases and at J to 4 bases, leaving 6 bases not matched to a gene. The CDR3 region has the DNA TGTGCCAGCAGCCTCGGGGGGGTGAGCACCGGGGAGCTGTTTTTT. Translated, it gives CASSLGGVSTGELFF.

V usage is TRBV5-1 and J usage is TRBJ2-7; no clear D. Germline V lookup: CDR1 SGHRS, CDR2 YFSETQ. The CDR3 has 14 amino acids. The germline V and J ends were trimmed by 4 bases and 0 bases, with 11 bases remaining between them. CDR3 region: CASSAVSSSYEQYF. The CDR3 DNA follows: TGCGCCAGCAGCGCTGTATCCTCCTCCTACGAGCAGTACTTC.

The table lists this clonotype with a few counts. V is TRBV6-2 or TRBV6-3 and J is TRBJ1-1; no clear D. This CDR3 contains 11 residues. Trimming stripped 11 bases from V and 6 bases from J, with 13 bases between. The germline V gene has CDR1 MNHEY and CDR2 SVGEGT. The CDR3 DNA sequence: TGTGCCGCACGGCTTGCATCTGAAGCTTTCTTT. Residues: CAARLASEAFF.

This clonotype turned up a few times. J is TRBJ2-2 and V is TRBV6-5; 7 bases align to TRBD1. This CDR3 is built from 15 residues. With 5 bases clipped from V and 0 bases from J, the junction kept 3 bases outside the gene matches. The germline gives CDR1 MNHEY, CDR2 SVGAGI. The CDR3 here is CASSPTGSNTGELFF. CDR3 nucleotide sequence: TGTGCCAGCAGTCCGACAGGGTCGAACACCGGGGAGCTGTTTTTT.